The T cell receptor (beta chain) under discussion was sequenced for a study of blood T cell repertoires in COVID-19. Method: immunoSEQ multiplex PCR; TCRdb's copy keeps in-frame clones and lacks some. The data contain under 250,000 clones, roughly nine tenths of them singletons. The sequence was collected from a man between 60 and 75 years old with acute or convalescent COVID-19. The sequencing input was peripheral blood.

The DNA for the CDR3 is TGTGCCAGCAGCTTATTTAACAGGGAAGGCACTGAAGCTTTCTTT. This encodes CASSLFNREGTEAFF. The chain has TRBV7-9 and TRBJ1-1; maybe TRBD1 (6 bases). Germline V gene data show CDR1 as SEHNR and CDR2 as FQNEAQ (reference sequence). Deletions cut 2 bases from V and 4 bases from J, with 14 bases between. The CDR3 has 15 amino acids.